The sequence of this T cell receptor (beta chain) was determined in a study of identical twins. Trimming cost V 4 bases and J 1 base, with 14 bases left between them. Germline lookup yields CDR1 SGHTA and CDR2 FQGNSA. CDR3 size: 17 residues. This clonotype was seen a few times. The antigen is not known. TCRdb analysed the 5' RACE reads with MiXCR anew, one entry per CDR3 protein. The sample shows about 660,000 distinct CDR3 sequences, 8% to 9% of them seen only once. Findings and caveats of the study: Cord blood's abundant beta clonotypes had fewer insertions, unlike memory repertoires.

The sample was also reused in another study, on yellow fever vaccine responses in identical twins.

The sample was PBMCs. This chain joins TRBV7-2 and TRBJ2-6; a weak D match, TRBD1 (6 bases). This TCR was sampled from a young woman in good health. The CDR3 bases are TGTGCCAGCAGCTCCGGCATTACAGGGTCTGGGGCCAACGTCCTGACTTTC. It translates to CASSSGITGSGANVLTF.